This is a list of T cell receptor beta chains from one sample in a study of T cell repertoires in cytomegalovirus infection. TCRdb itself ran the reads through MiXCR, one entry per CDR3 protein. The sample carries about 260,000 distinct CDR3 sequences, approximately 9.2% recorded once. The sequencing sample was made of PBMCs. Source of these receptors: a human donor in good health (CMV status not recorded). Some clones in this sample may be carry-over from other donors' samples. Each CDR3 is given with its conserved first and last residue. D genes are given only for firm matches. Expanded clones get a size class; other rows say once, few or many, or leave the size out.

TRBV19	many	TRBJ1-1	TRBD1	CASSWDRMNTEAFF	TGTGCCAGTAGTTGGGACAGAATGAACACTGAAGCTTTCTTT
TRBV6-1	many	TRBJ1-1	.	CASSESRAQLTEAFF	TGTGCCAGCAGTGAATCCCGGGCCCAGTTAACTGAAGCTTTCTTT
TRBV6-2/TRBV6-3	few	TRBJ2-2	.	CASSYSLREKRRGELFF	TGTGCCAGCAGTTACTCGCTACGGGAAAAGCGGCGCGGGGAGCTGTTTTTT
TRBV11-2	many	TRBJ2-4	TRBD2	CASSPAQGLAGTKNIQYF	TGTGCCAGCAGCCCTGCTCAGGGACTAGCGGGGACCAAAAACATTCAGTACTTC
TRBV3-1	.	TRBJ1-6	TRBD1	CASSRDRGNSPLHF	TGTGCCAGCAGCCGGGACAGGGGTAATTCACCCCTCCACTTT
TRBV19	few	TRBJ1-1	TRBD1	CASGDRGSTEAFF	TGTGCCAGTGGGGACAGGGGGAGCACTGAAGCTTTCTTT
TRBV5-1	.	TRBJ2-1	TRBD1	CASNPTSGQSYNEQFF	TGCGCCAGCAACCCAACCTCGGGACAGTCCTACAATGAGCAGTTCTTC
TRBV7-2	many	TRBJ1-2	TRBD1	CASSPGTGVGYGYTF	TGTGCCAGCAGCCCCGGGACAGGGGTTGGCTATGGCTACACCTTC
TRBV6-8	many	TRBJ1-5	.	CASSAPRGPQHF	TGTGCCAGCAGTGCTCCTCGTGGGCCCCAGCATTTT
TRBV14	.	TRBJ2-1	.	CASSHSSLKGPRRSYNEQFF	TGTGCCAGCAGCCACTCTAGCCTCAAGGGCCCTCGCCGCTCCTACAATGAGCAGTTCTTC
TRBV7-2	few	TRBJ2-7	.	CASSLGSGVYEQYF	TGTGCCAGCAGCTTAGGATCCGGGGTCTACGAGCAGTACTTC
TRBV7-2	many	TRBJ2-7	TRBD2	CASSRDRLAGYDEQYF	TGTGCCAGCAGTAGAGATAGACTAGCGGGATATGACGAGCAGTACTTC
TRBV30	.	TRBJ2-7	.	CAWSKQVVPYEQYF	TGTGCCTGGAGTAAACAGGTTGTGCCCTACGAGCAGTACTTC
TRBV7-2	many	TRBJ1-4	TRBD1	CASSLDPRGNEKLFF	TGTGCCAGCAGCTTAGATCCCAGGGGGAATGAAAAACTGTTTTTT
TRBV6-6	few	TRBJ2-7	.	CASSYSKQEPSYEQYF	TGTGCCAGCAGTTACTCGAAGCAGGAGCCCTCCTACGAGCAGTACTTC
TRBV11-3	.	TRBJ1-1	.	CASSPDRILNTEAFF	TGTGCCAGCAGTCCGGACAGAATTTTGAACACTGAAGCTTTCTTT
TRBV14	few	TRBJ2-7	TRBD1	CASSQVTGGGEQYF	TGTGCCAGCAGCCAAGTCACAGGGGGAGGCGAGCAGTACTTC
TRBV7-4	many	TRBJ1-6	.	CASSFLADGSPLHF	TGTGCCAGCAGCTTTCTAGCAGATGGGTCACCCCTCCACTTT
TRBV11-2	few	TRBJ2-7	.	CASSQAPSHEQYF	TGTGCCAGCAGCCAAGCCCCGAGCCACGAGCAGTACTTC
TRBV7-6	many	TRBJ2-7	.	CASSAEGLAYEQYF	TGTGCCAGCAGCGCTGAGGGGCTAGCCTACGAGCAGTACTTC
TRBV6-6	many	TRBJ2-2	.	CASSPLQGPNTGELFF	TGTGCCAGCAGTCCGCTACAGGGCCCGAACACCGGGGAGCTGTTTTTT
TRBV15	.	TRBJ2-1	.	CATSRVWFEQFF	TGTGCCACCAGCAGAGTTTGGTTCGAGCAGTTCTTC
TRBV6-6	many	TRBJ2-1	.	CASSYSTRQFEFF	TGTGCCAGCAGTTACTCGACTAGACAGTTTGAGTTCTTC
TRBV6-4	.	TRBJ2-2	.	CASSATFYTGELFF	TGTGCCAGCAGCGCCACCTTTTACACCGGGGAGCTGTTTTTT
TRBV7-9	many	TRBJ1-1	TRBD1	CASSDPWGQGLNTNTEAFF	TGTGCCAGCAGCGACCCTTGGGGACAGGGGTTAAATACGAACACTGAAGCTTTCTTT
TRBV28	once	TRBJ2-7	TRBD1	CASSLRGQGVVEQYF	TGTGCCAGCAGTTTACGGGGACAGGGGGTAGTCGAGCAGTACTTC
TRBV7-2	many	TRBJ1-4	TRBD1	CASSYGGQGGEKLFF	TGTGCCAGCAGCTATGGGGGACAGGGTGGGGAAAAACTGTTTTTT
TRBV5-4	few	TRBJ2-2	.	CASSLSGWTGELFF	TGTGCCAGCAGCTTGTCAGGGTGGACCGGGGAGCTGTTTTTT
TRBV28	many	TRBJ2-7	TRBD1	CASSPPDRVTHEQYF	TGTGCCAGTTCCCCCCCGGACAGGGTTACCCACGAGCAGTACTTC
TRBV12-3/TRBV12-4	many	TRBJ1-5	TRBD1	CASRRDRVSNQPQHF	TGTGCCAGCAGACGGGACAGGGTTAGCAATCAGCCCCAGCATTTT
TRBV7-2	many	TRBJ2-5	.	CASSLTVQETQYF	TGTGCCAGCAGCTTAACAGTTCAAGAGACCCAGTACTTC